These 27 T cell receptor beta chains originate from one sample sequenced in a study of vaccination effects on CD4 cells after COVID-19. The data were produced by immunoSEQ multiplex PCR, yet TCRdb's version contains in-frame clones alone and is incomplete. The table lists around 35,000 clones, about four fifths of them singletons. At the end of about 10 days of culture, CD4+ T cells were isolated. No antigen has been identified for these receptors. The input for sequencing was CD4+ T cells from PBMCs cultured without peptide, taken before COVID-19 vaccination. The receptors stem from a human donor who received a COVID-19 vaccine.

The V gene is TRBV29-1, the J gene TRBJ2-7; no clear D gene. Germline CDR1 SQVTM, CDR2 ANQGSEA. This CDR3 has 12 residues. Trimming stripped 4 bases from V and 0 bases from J, with 7 bases between. The DNA for the CDR3 is TGCAGCGTTGGTGAACGCTCCTACGAGCAGTACTTC. Translating gives CSVGERSYEQYF.

This chain links TRBV20-1 with TRBJ1-2; D unclear. Germline assignment: CDR1 DFQATT and CDR2 SNEGSKA (reference sequence). This CDR3 comprises 12 residues. Trimming shortened V by 3 bases and J by 2 bases, and 7 bases separated the two germline ends. In DNA, the CDR3 is TGCAGTGCTAGTTCGCGGAACTATGGCTACACCTTC. Protein product: CSASSRNYGYTF.

The V call is TRBV3-1 (or the pseudogene TRBV3-2), the J call TRBJ2-7, with 8 bases lining up with TRBD1. Losses at the gene ends were 5 bases for V and 6 bases for J; bases not matched to a gene: 6. The CDR3 extends over 13 amino acids. CDR1 and CDR2 from the germline V gene are LGHDT and YNNKEL (reference sequence). The CDR3 region is CASSAYRGAEQYF. Written as DNA, the CDR3 is TGTGCCAGCAGCGCCTACAGGGGGGCCGAGCAGTACTTC.

This sequence joins TRBV30 and TRBJ1-1; D not resolved. V was shortened by 3 bases and J by 0 bases, with 14 bases between the two germline ends. The germline CDR1 and CDR2 sequences are GTSNPN and SVGIG (reference sequence). The CDR3 loop spans 15 amino acids. The CDR3: CAWRVHGVLNTEAFF. For the CDR3, the DNA is TGTGCCTGGAGGGTACATGGGGTCCTGAACACTGAAGCTTTCTTT. Together with reference TRBV30 and TRBJ1-1, the CDR3 gives the full variable domain: SQTIHQWPATLVQPVGSPLSLECTVEGTSNPNLYWYRQAAGRGLQLLFYSVGIGQISSEVPQNLSASRPQDRQFILSSKKLLLSDSGFYLCAWRVHGVLNTEAFFGQGTRLTVV.

V gene TRBV19 combines with J gene TRBJ1-6; no clear D. Trimming shortened V by 3 bases and J by 0 bases, and 9 bases separated the two germline ends. The CDR3 is 16 residues long. Germline V gene sequence: CDR1 LNHDA, CDR2 SQIVND (reference sequence). CDR3 sequence: CASSITGSSYNSPLHF. The CDR3 DNA follows: TGTGCCAGTAGTATTACTGGGAGCTCCTATAATTCACCCCTCCACTTT.

This clone was observed a handful of times. The chain carries TRBV4-1 and TRBJ2-2, with D uncertain. CDR1 MGHRA and CDR2 YSYEKL come from the germline V gene. The CDR3 loop spans 15 amino acids. Trimming removed 1 base at V and 6 bases at J, with 12 bases between. The CDR3 here is CASSQADLISGELFF. The CDR3 nucleotides are TGCGCCAGCAGCCAAGCCGACCTCATCTCCGGGGAGCTGTTTTTT.

The sample holds one count of this clone. The chain has TRBV7-3 and TRBJ2-1; 9 bases map to TRBD2. The V and J ends lost 5 bases and 0 bases, in that order; junction bases with no gene match: 5. Germline V gene lookup returns CDR1 SGHTA and CDR2 FQGTGA. This CDR3 comprises 16 residues. The CDR3 sequence is CASSQTSGTSYNEQFF. CDR3 DNA: TGTGCCAGCAGCCAGACTAGCGGAACCTCCTACAATGAGCAGTTCTTC. Full variable domain (outside the CDR3, taken from reference TRBV7-3 and TRBJ2-1): GAGVSQTPSNKVTEKGKYVELRCDPISGHTALYWYRQSLGQGPEFLIYFQGTGAADDSGLPNDRFFAVRPEGSVSTLKIQRTERGDSAVYLCASSQTSGTSYNEQFFGPGTRLTVL.

This clone was counted between two and nine times. The V gene is TRBV5-8, the J gene TRBJ2-2, with D perhaps TRBD2 (6 bases). CDR3 length equals 14 residues. V shed 0 bases and J shed 3 bases, with 6 bases lying between them. The germline V gene has CDR1 SGHTS and CDR2 YDEGEE. The CDR3 DNA sequence: TGTGCCAGCAGCTTGGGGAGGGACACCGGGGAGCTGTTTTTT. Protein sequence: CASSLGRDTGELFF.

V is TRBV7-2 and J is TRBJ1-6, with TRBD1 matching over 7 bases. The V gene's germline CDR1 is SGHTA and CDR2 FQGNSA. With 1 base clipped from V and 10 bases from J, the junction kept 4 bases outside the gene matches. The CDR3 is 14 amino acids. Written as DNA, the CDR3 is TGTGCCAGCAGCTTAGGACAGGGCAAATCACCCCTCCACTTT. It is translated as CASSLGQGKSPLHF.

This clone is medium-sized (0.01 to 0.1%). The chain uses TRBV3-1 (or the pseudogene TRBV3-2) and TRBJ1-2; TRBD1 matches at 11 bases. Per the germline V gene, CDR1 is LGHDT and CDR2 is YNNKEL (reference sequence). The CDR3 has 14 residues. Trimming at V came to 4 bases and at J to 6 bases, leaving 4 bases not matched to a gene. As DNA, the CDR3 is TGTGCCAGCAGCCTAGGACAGGGGGCAGATGGCTACACCTTC. Its translation: CASSLGQGADGYTF.

The chain carries TRBV18 and TRBJ1-1; D is possibly TRBD1 (5 bases). The CDR3 is 15 amino acids. Germline V gene data show CDR1 as KGHSH and CDR2 as LQKENI. V lost 6 bases, J lost 0 bases, and 14 bases lay in between. The CDR3 DNA is TGTGCCAGCTCTAGGTCACAGGCGGTGAACACTGAAGCTTTCTTT. Amino acid sequence: CASSRSQAVNTEAFF.

The V call is TRBV6-2 or TRBV6-3, the J call TRBJ1-2; D is possibly TRBD1 (5 bases). This CDR3 has 14 amino acids. Trimming shortened V by 4 bases and J by 5 bases, and 14 bases separated the two germline ends. Germline V gene sequence: CDR1 MNHEY, CDR2 SVGEGT. The CDR3 DNA reads TGTGCCAGCAGTTTTTTCCGGGGGGAGTATGGCTACACCTTC. This encodes CASSFFRGEYGYTF.

This clone was observed a handful of times. The chain employs TRBV9 and TRBJ2-4; 7 bases fit TRBD1. The trim removed 4 bases at V and 7 bases at J, leaving 8 bases unmatched. This CDR3 comprises 14 residues. Germline loops: CDR1 SGDLS, CDR2 YYNGEE. CDR3 residues: CASSSRDSMNIQYF. The CDR3 bases are TGTGCCAGCAGCTCCCGGGACAGTATGAACATTCAGTACTTC.

This chain joins TRBV28 and TRBJ2-1; TRBD2 matches at 12 bases. This CDR3 is built from 15 residues. Germline lookup yields CDR1 MDHEN and CDR2 SYDVKM. V shed 4 bases, J shed 7 bases, and the junction held 5 bases outside the gene matches. CDR3 sequence reads: CASSSPGTSGNEQFF. CDR3 coding DNA: TGTGCCAGCAGTTCTCCCGGGACTAGCGGGAATGAGCAGTTCTTC.

J is TRBJ2-1 and V is TRBV19; TRBD2 matches 8 bases. There are 16 residues in the CDR3. V gave up 0 bases and J gave up 2 bases; unmatched junction bases: 3. Germline CDR1 reads LNHDA; CDR2 reads SQIVND (reference sequence). DNA for the CDR3: TGTGCCAGTAGTATAGAGCGGGGGGCCGCCTACAATGAGCAGTTCTTC. As protein: CASSIERGAAYNEQFF.

This clone was seen only once. The chain employs TRBV29-1 and TRBJ2-5; 9 nucleotides align to TRBD1. Germline assignment: CDR1 SQVTM and CDR2 ANQGSEA. The CDR3 length is 13 residues. Unmatched junction bases numbered 5, after V lost 5 bases and J lost 4 bases. The CDR3 bases are TGCAGCGTTCGGGACAGGGTCGGAGAGACCCAGTACTTC. Amino acids: CSVRDRVGETQYF.

J is TRBJ1-4 and V is TRBV30; no clear D gene. CDR1 GTSNPN and CDR2 SVGIG come from the germline V gene (reference sequence). The ends were cut back, 2 bases at V and 7 bases at J, with 8 bases in the middle. The CDR3 is 12 amino acids. CDR3 loop: CAWSRNGEKLFF. The CDR3 bases are TGTGCCTGGAGTCGTAACGGTGAAAAACTGTTTTTT.

The rearrangement uses TRBV13 and TRBJ2-1; a weak D match, TRBD2 (5 bases). CDR1 PRHDT and CDR2 FYEKMQ come from the germline V gene (reference sequence). This CDR3 is 15 amino acids long. Trimming removed 5 bases at V and 5 bases at J, with 16 bases between. CDR3 sequence: CASSRPRGTHNEQFF. The CDR3 coding sequence is TGTGCCAGCAGCCGCCCCCGGGGTACCCACAATGAGCAGTTCTTC.

This clone showed up just a few times. This chain connects TRBV10-2 to TRBJ1-1; 10 bases align to TRBD1. The CDR3 spans 15 residues. Trimming took 5 bases from V and 3 from J; bases not matched to a gene: 6. Germline V lookup: CDR1 WSHSY, CDR2 SAAADI. The CDR3 DNA reads TGCGCCAGCAGTTTCCCGGGACAGGGGCACACTGAAGCTTTCTTT. This codes for CASSFPGQGHTEAFF.

The J gene is TRBJ2-5, the V gene TRBV2; either TRBD1 or TRBD2 may fit D (5 bases each). CDR3 length: 13 amino acids. Trimming stripped 8 bases from V and 5 bases from J, with 15 bases between. Germline CDR1 SNHLY, CDR2 FYNNEI. CDR3 sequence reads: CASSKARGETQYF. CDR3 DNA: TGTGCCAGCTCAAAGGCGAGGGGTGAGACCCAGTACTTC.

The chain links TRBV18 to TRBJ2-7; no definite D call. The germline V gene encodes CDR1 KGHSH and CDR2 LQKENI. V was cut by 5 bases and J by 0 bases, with 5 bases left in between. The CDR3 extends over 12 amino acids. The CDR3 region is CASSGSSYEQYF. The CDR3 nucleotides read TGTGCCAGCTCAGGATCCTCCTACGAGCAGTACTTC. The complete variable domain, with remaining parts taken from reference TRBV18 and TRBJ2-7, reads NAGVMQNPRHLVRRRGQEARLRCSPMKGHSHVYWYRQLPEEGLKFMVYLQKENIIDESGMPKERFSAEFPKEGPSILRIQQVVRGDSAAYFCASSGSSYEQYFGPGTRLTVT.

V gene TRBV5-6 combines with J gene TRBJ1-3; 7 bases are shared with TRBD1. Trimming took 4 bases from V and 0 from J; bases not matched to a gene: 7. This CDR3 is built from 16 residues. CDR1 is SGHDT and CDR2 is YYEEEE in the germline V gene. CDR3 bases: TGTGCCAGCAGCACGCCGGGACAGTACTCTGGAAACACCATATATTTT. Encoded protein: CASSTPGQYSGNTIYF.

The rearrangement links TRBV12-5 to TRBJ2-7, with TRBD2 matching 8 bases. Germline CDR1 is LGHNT and CDR2 is FRNRAP. The CDR3 is 15 residues long. Trimming cost V 6 bases and J 5 bases; bases outside gene matches: 12. The CDR3 loop is CASGRTGGSSHEQYF. The CDR3 DNA sequence: TGTGCTAGTGGACGCACGGGGGGGAGCAGCCACGAGCAGTACTTC.

V usage is TRBV9 and J usage is TRBJ1-1; a possible D gene is TRBD1 (6 bases). The V end was cut by 4 bases, the J end by 0 bases, with 10 bases between. The CDR3 is made up of 14 amino acids. CDR1 and CDR2 from the germline V gene are SGDLS and YYNGEE. The CDR3 DNA is TGTGCCAGCAGCCCCCACAGGGTGAACACTGAAGCTTTCTTT. Amino acids: CASSPHRVNTEAFF.

The J gene is TRBJ2-3, the V gene TRBV6-2 or TRBV6-3; 14 nucleotides align to TRBD2. The CDR3 is 17 amino acids. The V gene's germline CDR1 is MNHEY and CDR2 SVGEGT. J was trimmed by 2 bases and V by 4 bases; bases with no gene match: 5. The CDR3 spells CASSSGLAGVITDTQYF. CDR3 bases: TGTGCCAGCAGTTCGGGACTAGCGGGGGTAATCACAGATACGCAGTATTTT.

The rearrangement joins TRBV2 to TRBJ2-7, with 8 bases lining up with TRBD2. The CDR3 length is 14 residues. CDR1 and CDR2 from the germline V gene are SNHLY and FYNNEI. V lost 4 bases and J lost 6; bases outside the gene matches: 8. As DNA, the CDR3 is TGTGCCAGCAGTGTGGCAGCGGGAGTTGGCGAGCAGTACTTC. The encoded protein is CASSVAAGVGEQYF.

This clone was seen a single time. This sequence joins TRBV6-4 and TRBJ2-3; 12 bases line up with TRBD1. The CDR3 runs 15 residues. With V trimmed by 6 bases and J by 3 bases, 4 bases remained unmatched. Germline CDR1 reads MRHNA; CDR2 reads SNTAGT. In DNA form, the CDR3 reads TGTGCCAGCAGCCGGGACAGGGGGCAGACAGATACGCAGTATTTT. Amino acids: CASSRDRGQTDTQYF.